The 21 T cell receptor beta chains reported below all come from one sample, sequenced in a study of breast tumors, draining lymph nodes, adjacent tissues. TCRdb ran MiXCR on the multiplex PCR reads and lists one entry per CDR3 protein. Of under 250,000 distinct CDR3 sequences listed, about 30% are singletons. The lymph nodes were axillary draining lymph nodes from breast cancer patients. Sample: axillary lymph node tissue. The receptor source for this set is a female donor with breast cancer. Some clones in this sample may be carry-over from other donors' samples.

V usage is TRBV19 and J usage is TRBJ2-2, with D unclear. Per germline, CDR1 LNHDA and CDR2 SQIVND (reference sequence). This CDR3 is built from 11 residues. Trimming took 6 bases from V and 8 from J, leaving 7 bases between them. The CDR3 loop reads CASRNTGELFF. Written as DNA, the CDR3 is TGTGCCAGTAGGAATACAGGGGAGCTGTTTTTT.

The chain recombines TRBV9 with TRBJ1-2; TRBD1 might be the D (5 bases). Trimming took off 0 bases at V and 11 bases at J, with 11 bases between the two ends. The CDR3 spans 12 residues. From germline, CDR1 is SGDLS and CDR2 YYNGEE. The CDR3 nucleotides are TGTGCCAGCAGCGTAGAGGATGGGGGGTACACCTTC. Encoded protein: CASSVEDGGYTF.

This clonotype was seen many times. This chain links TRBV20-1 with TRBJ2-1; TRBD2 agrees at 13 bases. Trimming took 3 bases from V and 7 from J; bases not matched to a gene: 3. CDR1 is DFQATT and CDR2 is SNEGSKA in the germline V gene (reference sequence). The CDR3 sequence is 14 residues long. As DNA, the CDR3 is TGCAGTGCTAGTCGGACTAGCGGGAGTAATGAGCAGTTCTTC. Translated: CSASRTSGSNEQFF.

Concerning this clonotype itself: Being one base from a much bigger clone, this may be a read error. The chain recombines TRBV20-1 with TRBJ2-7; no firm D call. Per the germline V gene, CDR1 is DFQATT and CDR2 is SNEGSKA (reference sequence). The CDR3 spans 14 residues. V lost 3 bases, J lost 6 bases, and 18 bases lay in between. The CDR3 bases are TGCAGTGCTAGGCCCCAATTTTCCCCCTCCGAGCAGTACTTC. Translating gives CSARPQFSPSEQYF.

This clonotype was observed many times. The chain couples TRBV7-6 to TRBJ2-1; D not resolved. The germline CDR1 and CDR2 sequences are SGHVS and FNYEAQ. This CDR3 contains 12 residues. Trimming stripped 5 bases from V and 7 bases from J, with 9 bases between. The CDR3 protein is CASSPNRNEQFF. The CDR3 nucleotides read TGTGCCAGCAGCCCCAATAGAAATGAGCAGTTCTTC.

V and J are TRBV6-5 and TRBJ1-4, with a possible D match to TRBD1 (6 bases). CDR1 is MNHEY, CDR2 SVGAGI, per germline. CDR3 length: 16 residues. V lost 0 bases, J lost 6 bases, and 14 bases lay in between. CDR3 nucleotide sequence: TGTGCCAGCAGTTACTCGAAGGGGGGGCAGGATGAAAAACTGTTTTTT. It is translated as CASSYSKGGQDEKLFF.

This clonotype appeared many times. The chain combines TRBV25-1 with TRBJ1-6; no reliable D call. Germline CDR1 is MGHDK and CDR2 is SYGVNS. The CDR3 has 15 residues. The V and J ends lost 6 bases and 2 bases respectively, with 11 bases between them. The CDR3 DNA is TGTGCCAGCAGCTTAGGGAGGACCTATAATTCACCCCTCCACTTT. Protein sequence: CASSLGRTYNSPLHF.

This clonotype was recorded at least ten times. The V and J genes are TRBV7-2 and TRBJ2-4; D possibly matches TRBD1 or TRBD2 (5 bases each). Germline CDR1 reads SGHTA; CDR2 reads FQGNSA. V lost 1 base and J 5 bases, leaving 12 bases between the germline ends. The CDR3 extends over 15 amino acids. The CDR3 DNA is TGTGCCAGCAGCTTAGACGGGACGAGCCAAAACATTCAGTACTTC. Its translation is CASSLDGTSQNIQYF.

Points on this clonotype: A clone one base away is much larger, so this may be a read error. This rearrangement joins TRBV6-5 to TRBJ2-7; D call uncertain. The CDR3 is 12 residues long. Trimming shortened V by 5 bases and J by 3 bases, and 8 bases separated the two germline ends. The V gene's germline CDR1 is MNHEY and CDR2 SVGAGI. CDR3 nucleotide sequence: TGTGCCAGCAGTCACAACGGCTACGAGCAGTACTTC. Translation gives CASSHNGYEQYF.

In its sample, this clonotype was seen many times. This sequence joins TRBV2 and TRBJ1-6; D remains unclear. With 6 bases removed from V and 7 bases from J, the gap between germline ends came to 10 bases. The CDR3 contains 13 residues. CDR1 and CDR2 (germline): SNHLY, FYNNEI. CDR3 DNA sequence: TGTGCCAGCAGCGATACTTTCAATTCACCCCTCCACTTT. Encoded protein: CASSDTFNSPLHF.

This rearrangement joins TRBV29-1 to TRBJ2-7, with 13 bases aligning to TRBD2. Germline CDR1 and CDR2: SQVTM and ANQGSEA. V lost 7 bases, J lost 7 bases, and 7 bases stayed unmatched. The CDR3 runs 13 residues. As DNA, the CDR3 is TGCAGCGGGCGGACTAGCGGGAGAGTGGAGCAGTACTTC. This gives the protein CSGRTSGRVEQYF.

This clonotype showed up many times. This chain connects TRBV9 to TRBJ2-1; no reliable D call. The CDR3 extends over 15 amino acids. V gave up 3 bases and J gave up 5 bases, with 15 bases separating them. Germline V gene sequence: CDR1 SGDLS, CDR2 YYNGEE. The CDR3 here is CASSATDGRHNEQFF. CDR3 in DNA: TGTGCCAGCAGCGCTACCGACGGACGTCACAATGAGCAGTTCTTC.

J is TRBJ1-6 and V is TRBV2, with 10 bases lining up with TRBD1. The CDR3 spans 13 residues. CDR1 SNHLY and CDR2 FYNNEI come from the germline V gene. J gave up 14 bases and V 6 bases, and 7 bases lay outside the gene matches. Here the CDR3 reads CASSEGTGATLHF. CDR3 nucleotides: TGTGCCAGCAGCGAGGGGACAGGGGCCACCCTCCACTTT.

The CDR3 spells CATSRDDGGSYNEQFF. The CDR3 DNA follows: TGTGCCACCAGCAGAGACGATGGGGGCTCCTACAATGAGCAGTTCTTC. The rearrangement joins TRBV15 to TRBJ2-1; D possibly matches TRBD1 or TRBD2 (5 bases each). Trimming stripped 0 bases from V and 0 bases from J, with 9 bases between. The CDR3 sequence is 16 residues long. Per germline, CDR1 LNHNV and CDR2 YYDKDF (reference sequence).

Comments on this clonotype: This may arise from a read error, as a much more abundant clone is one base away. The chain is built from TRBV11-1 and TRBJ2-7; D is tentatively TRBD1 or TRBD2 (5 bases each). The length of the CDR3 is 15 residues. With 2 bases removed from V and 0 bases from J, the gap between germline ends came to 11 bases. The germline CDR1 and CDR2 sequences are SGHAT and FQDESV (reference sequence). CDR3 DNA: TGTGCCAGCAGCTTAAGGGAGACAGCCTCCTACGAGCAGTACTTC. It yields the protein CASSLRETASYEQYF. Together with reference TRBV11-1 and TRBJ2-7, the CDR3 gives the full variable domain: EAEVAQSPRYKITEKSQAVAFWCDPISGHATLYWYRQILGQGPELLVQFQDESVVDDSQLPKDRFSAERLKGVDSTLKIQPAELGDSAMYLCASSLRETASYEQYFGPGTRLTVT.

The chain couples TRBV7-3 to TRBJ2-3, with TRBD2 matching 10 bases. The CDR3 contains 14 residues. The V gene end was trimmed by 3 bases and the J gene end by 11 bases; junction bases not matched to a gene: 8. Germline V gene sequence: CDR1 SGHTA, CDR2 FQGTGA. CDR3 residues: CASSLGLAPNEQYF. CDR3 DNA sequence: TGTGCCAGCAGCTTGGGACTAGCGCCCAATGAGCAGTATTTT.

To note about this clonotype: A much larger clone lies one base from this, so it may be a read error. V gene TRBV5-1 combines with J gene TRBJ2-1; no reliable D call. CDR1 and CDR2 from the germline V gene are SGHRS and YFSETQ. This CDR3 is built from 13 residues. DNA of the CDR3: TGCGCCAGCAGCGGATGGGGTCACGATGAGCAGTCCTTC. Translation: CASSGWGHDEQSF.

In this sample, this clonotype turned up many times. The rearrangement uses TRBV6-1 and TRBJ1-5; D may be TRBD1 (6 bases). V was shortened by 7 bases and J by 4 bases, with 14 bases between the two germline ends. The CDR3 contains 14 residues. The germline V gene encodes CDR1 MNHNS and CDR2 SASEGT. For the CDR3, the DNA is TGTGCCAGCAATCGAGGGGGGCAGAATCAGCCCCAGCATTTT. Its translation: CASNRGGQNQPQHF.

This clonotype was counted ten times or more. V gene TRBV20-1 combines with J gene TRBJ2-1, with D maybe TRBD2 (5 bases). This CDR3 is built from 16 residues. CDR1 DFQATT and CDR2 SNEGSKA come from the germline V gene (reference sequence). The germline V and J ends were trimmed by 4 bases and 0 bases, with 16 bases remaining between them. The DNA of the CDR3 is TGCAGTGCTAAGCCCGTCGAGCGGCCCTCCTACAATGAGCAGTTCTTC. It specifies CSAKPVERPSYNEQFF.

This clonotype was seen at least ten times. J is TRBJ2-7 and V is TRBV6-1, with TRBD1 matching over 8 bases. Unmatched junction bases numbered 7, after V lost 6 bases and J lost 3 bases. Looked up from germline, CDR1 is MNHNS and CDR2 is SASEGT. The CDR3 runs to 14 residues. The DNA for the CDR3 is TGTGCCAGCAGGGCATCCGGGACAGGCTACGAGCAGTACTTC. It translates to CASRASGTGYEQYF.

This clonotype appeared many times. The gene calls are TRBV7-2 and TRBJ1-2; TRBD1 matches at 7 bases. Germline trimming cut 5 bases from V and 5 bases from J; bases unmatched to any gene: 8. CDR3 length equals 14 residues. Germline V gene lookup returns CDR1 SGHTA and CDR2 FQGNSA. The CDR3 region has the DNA TGTGCCAGCAGCCCCCAGACAGGGAATTATGGCTACACCTTC. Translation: CASSPQTGNYGYTF.